This T cell receptor beta chain derives from a study of blood T cell repertoires in COVID-19. V was pared by 0 bases and J by 2 bases, with 16 bases between. The germline gives CDR1 GTSNPN, CDR2 SVGIG (reference sequence). The CDR3 loop spans 16 amino acids. The assay was immunoSEQ multiplex PCR, and TCRdb's table has in-frame clones only and misses some. Here the sample spans roughly 30,000 clones, approximately 93% being singletons. This TCR was recovered from a woman between 70 and 85 years old with COVID-19, enrolled during active disease. The source material was peripheral blood. The gene calls are TRBV30 and TRBJ1-2, with no clear D. CDR3 protein: CAWSVEDAAINYGYTF. CDR3 nucleotide sequence: TGTGCCTGGAGTGTGGAGGATGCCGCTATCAACTATGGCTACACCTTC.